The following is a T cell receptor (beta chain) sequence with its context. The antigen is unknown. Measured with immunoSEQ multiplex PCR; TCRdb has only the in-frame clones, and not every one. In the table there are some 2,100,000 clones, about 93% of which are singletons. This entry comes from a study of shared clonotypes between healthy human individuals. The CDR3 length is 13 residues. Germline CDR1 is SQVTM and CDR2 is ANQGSEA. Trimming cost V 7 bases and J 5 bases, with 17 bases left between them. It was CD45RO-negative cells, positively selected for CCR7, that made up naive CD8 cells, with terminally differentiated effector memory CD45RA+ cells excluded. Donors, without exception, were Caucasian adults residing in Nashville, Tennessee. Findings and limits, study-wide: In contrast to clonotypes shared by all four donors, non-shared clonotypes had lower generation probabilities.

This clonotype was sampled from a man between 18 and 29 years old in good health. Some clones in this sample may be carry-over from other donors' samples. V gene TRBV29-1 combines with J gene TRBJ1-2; D is unclear. The sample consisted of naive CD8+ T cells from PBMCs. This chain's CDR3 is CSATPEGGYGYTF. Here the CDR3 DNA reads TGCAGCGCCACCCCGGAGGGAGGATATGGCTACACCTTC.